Below, 18 T cell receptor beta chains from the same sample are listed, as sequenced in a study of T cell responses to AZD1222 COVID-19 vaccine. The table came from immunoSEQ multiplex PCR; TCRdb's copy has only in-frame clones and leaves some out. The data contain about 97,000 clones, 91% of them seen just once; the ten biggest clones take up around 8%. Sequenced here: peripheral blood, sampled on day 0 of AZD1222 vaccination. The receptor set was obtained from an adult in good health.

The chain links TRBV18 to TRBJ2-7, with D uncertain. V lost 4 bases and J lost 5, with 9 bases in between. This CDR3 has 12 amino acids. Per germline, CDR1 KGHSH and CDR2 LQKENI. CDR3 protein: CASSQGTHEQYF. Written as DNA, the CDR3 is TGTGCCAGCTCACAGGGAACCCACGAGCAGTACTTC.

The chain recombines TRBV5-1 with TRBJ2-7; D is perhaps TRBD1 (6 bases). Trimming left V 2 bases short and J 4 bases short, with 16 bases between. The CDR3 runs to 15 residues. Germline loops: CDR1 SGHRS, CDR2 YFSETQ. DNA for the CDR3: TGCGCCAGCAGCTTTAACAGGGCCCTCATTTACGAGCAGTACTTC. Protein product: CASSFNRALIYEQYF.

The rearrangement joins TRBV5-6 to TRBJ1-3, with D possibly TRBD1 on 6 matching bases. This CDR3 is 16 amino acids long. The V gene lost 0 bases and the J gene lost 2 bases, with 12 bases spanning the gap. Per germline, CDR1 SGHDT and CDR2 YYEEEE. The CDR3 here is CASSLESGVPGNTIYF. CDR3 DNA: TGTGCCAGCAGCTTGGAGTCAGGGGTCCCTGGAAACACCATATATTTT.

The chain recombines TRBV7-9 with TRBJ2-1, with 16 bases matching TRBD2. The CDR3 extends over 19 amino acids. Germline lookup yields CDR1 SEHNR and CDR2 FQNEAQ (reference sequence). V was clipped by 3 bases and J by 0 bases; unmatched bases: 5. The CDR3 spells CASSLGLAGGTGSYNEQFF. The CDR3 DNA follows: TGTGCCAGCAGCTTGGGACTAGCGGGAGGGACGGGCTCCTACAATGAGCAGTTCTTC.

The rearrangement joins TRBV12-3 or TRBV12-4 to TRBJ1-2, with a tentative D call TRBD1 (5 bases). The CDR3 is 12 amino acids. V was cut by 4 bases and J by 8 bases, with 11 bases left in between. This CDR3 reads CASSSRGWGYTF. In DNA form, the CDR3 reads TGTGCCAGCAGTTCAAGGGGATGGGGCTACACCTTC.

The V and J genes are TRBV18 and TRBJ2-5, with 7 bases identical to TRBD1. The length of the CDR3 is 14 residues. V was clipped by 4 bases and J by 1 base; unmatched bases: 3. Germline CDR1 KGHSH, CDR2 LQKENI. The CDR3 region has the DNA TGTGCCAGCTCACTACAGGGGCCCCAAGAGACCCAGTACTTC. Translating gives CASSLQGPQETQYF.

This clone showed up just once. The chain couples TRBV6-5 to TRBJ1-2; D remains ambiguous. The V gene lost 10 bases and the J gene lost 6 bases, with 12 bases spanning the gap. CDR1 and CDR2 (germline): MNHEY, SVGAGI. The CDR3 consists of 11 residues. The CDR3 spells CAIDPQHGYTF. CDR3 nucleotide sequence: TGTGCCATCGACCCCCAGCATGGCTACACCTTC.

The chain is built from TRBV25-1 and TRBJ2-1; perhaps TRBD2 as D (6 bases). The length of the CDR3 is 18 residues. Deletions cut 4 bases from V and 6 bases from J, with 25 bases between. Germline assignment: CDR1 MGHDK and CDR2 SYGVNS. The CDR3 spells CASSVGGFSSAKSNEQFF. DNA of the CDR3: TGTGCCAGCAGTGTTGGGGGATTTTCTAGCGCTAAATCCAATGAGCAGTTCTTC. Looking up the rest from reference TRBV25-1 and TRBJ2-1 gives the full variable domain: EADIYQTPRYLVIGTGKKITLECSQTMGHDKMYWYQQDPGMELHLIHYSYGVNSTEKGDLSSESTVSRIRTEHFPLTLESARPSHTSQYLCASSVGGFSSAKSNEQFFGPGTRLTVL.

The chain uses TRBV30 and TRBJ2-7; 7 positions match TRBD2. The CDR3 is 15 amino acids. The germline V gene encodes CDR1 GTSNPN and CDR2 SVGIG (reference sequence). The trim removed 2 bases at V and 4 bases at J, leaving 11 bases unmatched. The CDR3 protein is CAWSRLAEYQYEQYF. The CDR3, as DNA: TGTGCCTGGAGTAGGCTAGCGGAGTACCAGTACGAGCAGTACTTC.

The gene calls are TRBV5-1 and TRBJ1-5, with TRBD1 as a possible D gene (6 bases). The germline gives CDR1 SGHRS, CDR2 YFSETQ. The CDR3 is made up of 13 amino acids. Between the trimmed V and J ends, which lost 7 bases and 7 bases, there was a span of 15 bases. CDR3 nucleotides: TGCGCCAGCTCAGGGGACGGGGAGCAGCCCCAGCATTTT. Its protein is CASSGDGEQPQHF. Using reference TRBV5-1 and TRBJ1-5 for the parts outside the CDR3, the full variable domain is KAGVTQTPRYLIKTRGQQVTLSCSPISGHRSVSWYQQTPGQGLQFLFEYFSETQRNKGNFPGRFSGRQFSNSRSEMNVSTLELGDSALYLCASSGDGEQPQHFGDGTRLSIL.

The chain has TRBV5-4 and TRBJ2-1; 9 bases agree with TRBD2. The CDR3 length is 15 residues. Germline CDR1 and CDR2: SGHNT and YYREEE (reference sequence). The trim removed 1 base at V and 6 bases at J, leaving 5 bases unmatched. CDR3 protein: CASSLMGGRVNEQFF. The CDR3 DNA is TGTGCCAGCAGCTTGATGGGCGGGAGGGTCAATGAGCAGTTCTTC.

This clone was found once. The J gene is TRBJ2-7, the V gene TRBV19; 9 bases are a match to TRBD1. CDR1 is LNHDA and CDR2 is SQIVND in the germline V gene (reference sequence). V gave up 7 bases and J gave up 6 bases; unmatched junction bases: 4. CDR3 length equals 12 residues. CDR3 nucleotide sequence: TGTGCCAGTAACGGACAGGGGAGCGAGCAGTACTTC. Translated: CASNGQGSEQYF.

The rearrangement links TRBV20-1 to TRBJ1-1; D is unclear. This CDR3 contains 12 residues. The V end lost 3 bases, the J end lost 1 base, and 6 bases lay between the germline ends. Per the germline V gene, CDR1 is DFQATT and CDR2 is SNEGSKA (reference sequence). CDR3 region: CSASNQNTEAFF. As DNA, the CDR3 is TGCAGTGCTAGTAACCAGAACACTGAAGCTTTCTTT.

This clone was counted only a few times. This rearrangement joins TRBV19 to TRBJ2-1; TRBD2 aligns across 7 bases. Germline V gene lookup returns CDR1 LNHDA and CDR2 SQIVND (reference sequence). The CDR3 sequence is 15 residues long. V lost 4 bases and J lost 7; bases outside the gene matches: 10. The CDR3 loop is CASSNPGLLRNEQFF. The CDR3 nucleotides are TGTGCCAGTAGTAACCCGGGACTACTAAGGAATGAGCAGTTCTTC.

The rearrangement uses TRBV5-1 and TRBJ1-2; D uncertain. Trimming removed 1 base at V and 4 bases at J, with 14 bases between. The length of the CDR3 is 15 residues. Germline V CDR1 and CDR2: SGHRS, YFSETQ. The CDR3 coding sequence is TGCGCCAGCAGCTTGACTGCCGACACCGCCTATGGCTACACCTTC. Protein: CASSLTADTAYGYTF.

V gene TRBV7-9 combines with J gene TRBJ2-7; TRBD1 agrees at 10 bases. The CDR3 extends over 15 amino acids. With V trimmed by 11 bases and J by 2 bases, 12 bases remained unmatched. Germline V gives CDR1 SEHNR, CDR2 FQNEAQ (reference sequence). The CDR3 here is CAGGRSGQGAYEQYF. The CDR3 DNA reads TGTGCCGGGGGGAGGTCCGGACAGGGGGCCTACGAGCAGTACTTC.

This chain joins TRBV13 and TRBJ2-3; 9 positions match TRBD1. Germline lookup yields CDR1 PRHDT and CDR2 FYEKMQ (reference sequence). This CDR3 spans 19 amino acids. The V segment lost 5 bases and the J segment 0 bases; nucleotides outside the gene matches: 15. CDR3 in amino acids: CASSPRTGTGTQSTDTQYF. DNA for the CDR3: TGTGCCAGCAGCCCACGAACCGGGACAGGGACTCAAAGCACAGATACGCAGTATTTT.

The chain has TRBV12-1 and TRBJ2-3; the D segment call TRBD2 is taken from the table without a DNA check. TRBV12-1 is termed a pseudogene. This CDR3 is built from 14 residues. The CDR3 region has the DNA TGTGCCAGCAGCATTAGCGGGGGGGCGGATACGCAGTATTTT. This encodes CASSISGGADTQYF.